This T cell receptor beta chain was sequenced for a study of T-cell memory formation after mild COVID-19. Study observations and caveats: Clones shrinking between day 15 and 85 showed a balanced CD4/CD8 split, and those that grew later tilted toward CD4+. CD4+ contracting clones were mainly CM and EM; CD8+ ones, EMRA.

The trim removed 3 bases at V and 10 bases at J, leaving 7 bases unmatched. This CDR3 spans 13 amino acids. In germline, CDR1 is MNHEY, CDR2 SVGAGI. cDNA libraries for TCR alpha and TCR beta, carrying sample barcodes and UMIs, came from 5'RACE with constant-segment primers. TCRdb recomputed calls from the 5' RACE reads with MiXCR, one row per CDR3 protein. The data hold about 210,000 distinct CDR3 sequences, with 27% observed a single time. A word on this clonotype: Its antigen is not identified.

The TCR sequence derives from an adult woman who had mild COVID-19 (a few samples of this study predate the infection). Cell type and time point are not known. This chain joins TRBV6-5 and TRBJ2-3, with TRBD2 identical over 7 bases. The sequenced sample was PBMCs or a T cell subset sorted from them (not recorded which). The chain's CDR3 is CASSYRERGAQYF. CDR3 bases: TGTGCCAGCAGTTATAGAGAACGGGGGGCGCAGTATTTT.